The T cell receptor (beta chain) described here comes from a study of siplizumab effects on memory and regulatory T cells. General study points: Proliferating Tregs taken from siplizumab cultures were not shown to have a confirmed suppressive function.

Per sample, around 10^5 TCR templates underwent assay. Sequencing was performed with immunoSEQ multiplex PCR; in TCRdb, only in-frame clones are kept and a portion is missing. The repertoire includes 110,000 or so clones, just over 90% of them detected once, and roughly 0.16% sits in the top ten. Details on this clone: What it binds is unknown.

Germline CDR1 is KGHSH and CDR2 is LQKENI. CDR3 length: 14 residues. The germline V and J ends were trimmed by 3 bases and 2 bases, with 8 bases remaining between them. The source of this sequence is a human donor in good health. The material sequenced was non-Treg CD4+ T cells sorted from blood. The V call is TRBV18, the J call TRBJ1-5, with a weak D call TRBD1 (5 bases). In nucleotides, the CDR3 is TGTGCCAGCTCACCTTTGGGGGGCAATCAGCCCCAGCATTTT. As protein: CASSPLGGNQPQHF. The variable domain in full, with the rest retrieved from reference TRBV18 and TRBJ1-5, is NAGVMQNPRHLVRRRGQEARLRCSPMKGHSHVYWYRQLPEEGLKFMVYLQKENIIDESGMPKERFSAEFPKEGPSILRIQQVVRGDSAAYFCASSPLGGNQPQHFGDGTRLSIL.